This T cell receptor beta chain appears in the sequencing data of a study of shared clonotypes between healthy human individuals. The CDR3 has 12 residues. Germline-derived CDR1 and CDR2 are MNHNY and SVGAGI (reference sequence). V lost 8 bases to trimming and J lost 5 bases, with 12 bases between them. All donors qualified as healthy HIV-negative adults and had experienced no recent acute infections or vaccinations. Extraction of genomic DNA in unsorted samples used 100 million or so PBMCs. Deep level was the assay's run setting. Authors' data handling: Junction-only sequences produced by ImmunoSEQ had no quality scores, so filtering differed. This table comes from immunoSEQ multiplex PCR, and its TCRdb copy is limited to in-frame clones, with some not included. Clone size and V and J calls were adopted from that table, with D and trimming inferred from the DNA. The sample carries about 480,000 clones, roughly 79% recorded once.

The origin of this receptor is a woman between 40 and 50 years old in good health. Some clones in this sample may be carry-over from other donors' samples. The chain joins TRBV6-6 to TRBJ2-5, with D possibly being TRBD1 or TRBD2 (7 bases each). Sequenced: PBMCs. CDR3 protein: CASAQGGETQYF. The CDR3 coding sequence is TGTGCCAGCGCTCAGGGGGGGGAGACCCAGTACTTC.